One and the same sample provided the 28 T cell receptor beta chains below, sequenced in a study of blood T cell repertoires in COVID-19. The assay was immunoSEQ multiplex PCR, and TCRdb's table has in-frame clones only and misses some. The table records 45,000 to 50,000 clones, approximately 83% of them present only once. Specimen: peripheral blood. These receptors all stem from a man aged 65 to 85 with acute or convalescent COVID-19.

CDR3 protein: CASSEQGNTEAFF. Written as DNA, the CDR3 is TGTGCCAGCAGTGAACAGGGGAACACTGAAGCTTTCTTT. This chain connects TRBV9 to TRBJ1-1; D is perhaps TRBD1 (6 bases). V lost 5 bases and J 1 base, leaving 9 bases between the germline ends. The CDR3 totals 13 residues. Germline loops: CDR1 SGDLS, CDR2 YYNGEE. The variable domain in full, completed from reference TRBV9 and TRBJ1-1, reads DSGVTQTPKHLITATGQRVTLRCSPRSGDLSVYWYQQSLDQGLQFLIQYYNGEERAKGNILERFSAQQFPDLHSELNLSSLELGDSALYFCASSEQGNTEAFFGQGTRLTVV.

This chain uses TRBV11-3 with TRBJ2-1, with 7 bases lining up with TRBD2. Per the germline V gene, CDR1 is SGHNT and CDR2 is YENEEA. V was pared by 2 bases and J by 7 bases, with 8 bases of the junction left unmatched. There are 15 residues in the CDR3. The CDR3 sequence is CASSLRGEGRNEQFF. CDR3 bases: TGTGCCAGCAGCTTACGGGGGGAGGGCCGTAATGAGCAGTTCTTC.

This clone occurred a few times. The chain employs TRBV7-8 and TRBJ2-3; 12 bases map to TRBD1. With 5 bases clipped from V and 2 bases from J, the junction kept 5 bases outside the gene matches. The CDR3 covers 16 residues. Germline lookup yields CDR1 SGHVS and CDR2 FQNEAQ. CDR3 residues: CASSPGQGAYTDTQYF. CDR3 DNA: TGTGCCAGCAGCCCGGGACAGGGGGCCTACACAGATACGCAGTATTTT. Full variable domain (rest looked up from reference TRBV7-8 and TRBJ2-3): GAGVSQSPRYKVAKRGQDVALRCDPISGHVSLFWYQQALGQGPEFLTYFQNEAQLDKSGLPSDRFFAERPEGSVSTLKIQRTQQEDSAVYLCASSPGQGAYTDTQYFGPGTRLTVL.

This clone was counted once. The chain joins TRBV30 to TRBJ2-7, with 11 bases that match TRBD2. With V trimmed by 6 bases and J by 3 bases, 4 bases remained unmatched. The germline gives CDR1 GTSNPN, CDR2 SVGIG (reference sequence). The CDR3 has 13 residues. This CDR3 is CACTSGGNYEQYF. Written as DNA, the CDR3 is TGTGCCTGTACTAGCGGGGGTAACTACGAGCAGTACTTC.

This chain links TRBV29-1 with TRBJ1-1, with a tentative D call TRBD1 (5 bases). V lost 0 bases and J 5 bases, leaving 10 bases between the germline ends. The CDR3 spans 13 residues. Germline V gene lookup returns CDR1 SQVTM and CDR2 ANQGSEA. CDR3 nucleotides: TGCAGCGTTGAAGAAGGGGCGCAAACTGAAGCTTTCTTT. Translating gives CSVEEGAQTEAFF. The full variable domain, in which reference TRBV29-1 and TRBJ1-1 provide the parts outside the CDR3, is SAVISQKPSRDICQRGTSLTIQCQVDSQVTMMFWYRQQPGQSLTLIATANQGSEATYESGFVIDKFPISRPNLTFSTLTVSNMSPEDSSIYLCSVEEGAQTEAFFGQGTRLTVV.

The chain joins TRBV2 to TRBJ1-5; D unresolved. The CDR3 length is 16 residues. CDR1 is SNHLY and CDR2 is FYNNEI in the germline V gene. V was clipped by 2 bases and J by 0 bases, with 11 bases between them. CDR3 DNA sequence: TGTGCCAGCAGTGAATCTGGGCCCTATAGCAATCAGCCCCAGCATTTT. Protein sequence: CASSESGPYSNQPQHF.

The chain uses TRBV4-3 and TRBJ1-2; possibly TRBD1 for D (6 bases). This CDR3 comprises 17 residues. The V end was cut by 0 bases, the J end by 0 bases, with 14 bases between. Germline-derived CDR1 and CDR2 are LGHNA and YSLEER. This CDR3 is CASSQDLRQAPNYGYTF. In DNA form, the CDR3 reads TGCGCCAGCAGCCAAGATCTAAGACAGGCCCCTAACTATGGCTACACCTTC.

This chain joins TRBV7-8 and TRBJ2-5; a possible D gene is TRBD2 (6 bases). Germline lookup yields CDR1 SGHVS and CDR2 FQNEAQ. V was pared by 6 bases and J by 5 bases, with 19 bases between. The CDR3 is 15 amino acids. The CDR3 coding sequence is TGTGCCAGCAGTACCGAATCGGGCCTAGCGGAGACCCAGTACTTC. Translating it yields CASSTESGLAETQYF.

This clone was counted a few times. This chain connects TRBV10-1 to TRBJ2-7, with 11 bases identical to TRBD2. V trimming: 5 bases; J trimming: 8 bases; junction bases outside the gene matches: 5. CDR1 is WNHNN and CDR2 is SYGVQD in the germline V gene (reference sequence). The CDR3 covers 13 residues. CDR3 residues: CASSMASGGKQYF. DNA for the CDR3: TGCGCCAGCAGTATGGCTAGCGGGGGGAAGCAGTACTTC.

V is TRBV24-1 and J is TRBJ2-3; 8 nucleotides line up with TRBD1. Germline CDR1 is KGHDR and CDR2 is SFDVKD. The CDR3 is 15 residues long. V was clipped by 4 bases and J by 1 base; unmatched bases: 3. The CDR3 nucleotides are TGTGCCACCAGTGACGCGGGACAGGGCACAGATACGCAGTATTTT. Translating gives CATSDAGQGTDTQYF.

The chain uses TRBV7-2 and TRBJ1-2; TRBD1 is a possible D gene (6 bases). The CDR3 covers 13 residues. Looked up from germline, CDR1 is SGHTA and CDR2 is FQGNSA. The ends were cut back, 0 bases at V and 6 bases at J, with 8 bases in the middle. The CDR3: CASSLAPGDGYTF. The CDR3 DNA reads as TGTGCCAGCAGCTTAGCACCAGGGGATGGCTACACCTTC.

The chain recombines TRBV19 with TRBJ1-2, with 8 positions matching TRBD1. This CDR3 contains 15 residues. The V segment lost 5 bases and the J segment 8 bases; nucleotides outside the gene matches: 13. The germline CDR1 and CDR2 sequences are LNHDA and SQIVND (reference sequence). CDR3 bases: TGTGCCAGTAGTCTCCAGCTGACAGGGGCGGACGGCTACACCTTC. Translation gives CASSLQLTGADGYTF.

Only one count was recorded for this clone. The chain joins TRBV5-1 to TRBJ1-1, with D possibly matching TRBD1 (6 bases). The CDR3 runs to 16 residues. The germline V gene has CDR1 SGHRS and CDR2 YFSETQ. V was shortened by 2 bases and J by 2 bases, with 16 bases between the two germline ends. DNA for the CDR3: TGCGCCAGCAGCTTCCGGCCTTCAGGGGCTAACACTGAAGCTTTCTTT. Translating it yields CASSFRPSGANTEAFF.

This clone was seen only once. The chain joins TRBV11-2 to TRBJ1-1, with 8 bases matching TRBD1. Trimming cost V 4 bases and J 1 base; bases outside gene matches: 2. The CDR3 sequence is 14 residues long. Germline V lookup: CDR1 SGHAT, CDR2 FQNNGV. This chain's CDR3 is CASSYGQGNTEAFF. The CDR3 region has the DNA TGTGCCAGCAGCTATGGACAGGGGAACACTGAAGCTTTCTTT.

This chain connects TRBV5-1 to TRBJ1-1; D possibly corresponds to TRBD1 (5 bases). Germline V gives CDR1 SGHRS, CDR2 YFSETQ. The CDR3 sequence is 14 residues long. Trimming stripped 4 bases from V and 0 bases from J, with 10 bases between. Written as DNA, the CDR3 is TGCGCCAGCAGCGCGGGACTCATGAACACTGAAGCTTTCTTT. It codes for CASSAGLMNTEAFF.

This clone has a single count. CDR3 DNA sequence: TGCGCCAGCAGCTTTCATCAGGGCTGGCCGCAGTTCTTC. Residues: CASSFHQGWPQFF. V is TRBV5-1 and J is TRBJ2-1, with a possible D match to TRBD1 (5 bases). Trimming pared 2 bases from V and 12 bases from J, leaving 15 bases between. This CDR3 is 13 amino acids long. Germline V gene data show CDR1 as SGHRS and CDR2 as YFSETQ.

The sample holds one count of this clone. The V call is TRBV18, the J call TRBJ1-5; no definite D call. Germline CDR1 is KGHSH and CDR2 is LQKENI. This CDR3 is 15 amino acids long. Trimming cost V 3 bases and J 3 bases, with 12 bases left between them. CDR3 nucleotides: TGTGCCAGCTCACCCGCCCAAGCCCCCAATCAGCCCCAGCATTTT. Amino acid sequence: CASSPAQAPNQPQHF.

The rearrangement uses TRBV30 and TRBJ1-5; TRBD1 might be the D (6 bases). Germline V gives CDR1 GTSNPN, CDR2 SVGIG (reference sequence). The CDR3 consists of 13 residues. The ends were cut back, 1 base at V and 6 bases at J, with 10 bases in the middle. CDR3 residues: CAWSGQGSQPQHF. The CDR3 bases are TGTGCCTGGAGTGGTCAGGGGAGTCAGCCCCAGCATTTT.

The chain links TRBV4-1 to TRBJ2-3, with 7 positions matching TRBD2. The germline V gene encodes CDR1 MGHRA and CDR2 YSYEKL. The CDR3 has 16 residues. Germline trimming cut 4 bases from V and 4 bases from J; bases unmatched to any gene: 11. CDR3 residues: CASSPPSAGRADTQYF. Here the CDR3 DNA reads TGCGCCAGCAGCCCTCCCTCAGCGGGAAGGGCAGATACGCAGTATTTT.

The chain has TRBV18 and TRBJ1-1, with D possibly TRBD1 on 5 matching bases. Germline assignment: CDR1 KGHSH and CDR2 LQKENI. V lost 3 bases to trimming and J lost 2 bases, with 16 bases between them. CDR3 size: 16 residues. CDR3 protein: CASSPSRDSSNTEAFF. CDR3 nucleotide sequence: TGTGCCAGCTCACCCAGCCGCGACAGCTCAAACACTGAAGCTTTCTTT.

CDR3 loop: CASRDRGQGYNEQFF. CDR3 in DNA: TGTGCCAGCAGAGACAGGGGCCAAGGCTACAATGAGCAGTTCTTC. This chain links TRBV6-5 with TRBJ2-1; 8 nucleotides line up with TRBD1. CDR3 size: 15 residues. J gave up 3 bases and V 6 bases, and 7 bases lay outside the gene matches. Germline CDR1 MNHEY, CDR2 SVGAGI.

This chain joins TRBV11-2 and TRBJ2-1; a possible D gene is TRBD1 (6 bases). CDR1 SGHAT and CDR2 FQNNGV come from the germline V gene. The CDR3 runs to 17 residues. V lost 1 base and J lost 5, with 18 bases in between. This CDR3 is CASSLVFVRQDHNEQFF. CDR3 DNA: TGTGCCAGCAGCTTAGTCTTCGTCAGACAGGACCACAATGAGCAGTTCTTC.

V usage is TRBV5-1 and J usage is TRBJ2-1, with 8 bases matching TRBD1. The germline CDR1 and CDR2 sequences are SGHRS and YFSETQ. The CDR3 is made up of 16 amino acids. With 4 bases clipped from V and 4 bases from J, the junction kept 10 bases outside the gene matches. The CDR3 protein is CASSTQGDRSYNEQFF. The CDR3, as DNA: TGCGCCAGCAGCACCCAAGGGGACAGGAGTTACAATGAGCAGTTCTTC. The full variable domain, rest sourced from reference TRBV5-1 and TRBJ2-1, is KAGVTQTPRYLIKTRGQQVTLSCSPISGHRSVSWYQQTPGQGLQFLFEYFSETQRNKGNFPGRFSGRQFSNSRSEMNVSTLELGDSALYLCASSTQGDRSYNEQFFGPGTRLTVL.

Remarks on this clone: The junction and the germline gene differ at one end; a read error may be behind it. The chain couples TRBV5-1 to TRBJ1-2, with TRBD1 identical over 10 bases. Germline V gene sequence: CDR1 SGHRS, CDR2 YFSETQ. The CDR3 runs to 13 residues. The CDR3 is CASSQAGQGGWGF. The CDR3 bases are TGCGCCAGCAGCCAAGCCGGACAGGGGGGATGGGGCTTC.

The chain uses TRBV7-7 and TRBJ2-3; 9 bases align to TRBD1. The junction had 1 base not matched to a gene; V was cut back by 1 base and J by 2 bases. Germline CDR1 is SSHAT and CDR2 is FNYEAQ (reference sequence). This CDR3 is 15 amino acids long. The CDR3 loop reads CASSLGTGATDTQYF. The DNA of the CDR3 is TGTGCCAGCAGCTTAGGGACAGGGGCCACAGATACGCAGTATTTT. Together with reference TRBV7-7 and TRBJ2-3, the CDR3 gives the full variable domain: GAGVSQSPRYKVTKRGQDVTLRCDPISSHATLYWYQQALGQGPEFLTYFNYEAQPDKSGLPSDRFSAERPEGSISTLTIQRTEQRDSAMYRCASSLGTGATDTQYFGPGTRLTVL.

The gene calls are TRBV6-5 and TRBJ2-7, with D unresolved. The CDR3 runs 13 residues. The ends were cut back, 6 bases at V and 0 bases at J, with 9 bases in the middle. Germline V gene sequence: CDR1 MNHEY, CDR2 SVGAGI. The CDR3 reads CASRMASSYEQYF. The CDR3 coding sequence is TGTGCCAGCAGAATGGCTAGCTCCTACGAGCAGTACTTC.

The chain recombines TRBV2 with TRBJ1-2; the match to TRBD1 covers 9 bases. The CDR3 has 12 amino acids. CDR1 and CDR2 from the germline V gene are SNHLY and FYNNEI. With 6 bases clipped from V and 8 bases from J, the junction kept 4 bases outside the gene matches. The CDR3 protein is CASRDRGFGYTF. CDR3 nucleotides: TGTGCCAGCAGGGACAGGGGTTTCGGCTACACCTTC.

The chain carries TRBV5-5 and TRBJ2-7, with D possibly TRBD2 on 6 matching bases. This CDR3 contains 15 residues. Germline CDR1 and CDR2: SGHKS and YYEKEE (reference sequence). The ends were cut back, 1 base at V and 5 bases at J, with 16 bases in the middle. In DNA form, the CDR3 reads TGTGCCAGCAGCTTGACCGGGACTCGAGGCCACGAGCAGTACTTC. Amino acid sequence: CASSLTGTRGHEQYF. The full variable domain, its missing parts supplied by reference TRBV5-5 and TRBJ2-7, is DAGVTQSPTHLIKTRGQQVTLRCSPISGHKSVSWYQQVLGQGPQFIFQYYEKEERGRGNFPDRFSARQFPNYSSELNVNALLLGDSALYLCASSLTGTRGHEQYFGPGTRLTVT.